The 14 T cell receptor beta chains listed next were all sequenced from one sample in a study of chemoradiotherapy in HPV16-positive cancers. Sequenced by immunoSEQ multiplex PCR; TCRdb stores in-frame clones only, minus some. This sample has fewer than 40,000 clones, with 92% found just once. Sequenced here: blood, sampled from a patient who underwent chemoradiotherapy. Source of these receptors: a human donor with HPV-associated anogenital cancer.

This chain uses TRBV5-1 with TRBJ1-1, with a weak D call TRBD1 (5 bases). Germline CDR1 SGHRS, CDR2 YFSETQ. V lost 3 bases, J lost 0 bases, and 12 bases lay in between. The CDR3 runs 15 residues. The DNA for the CDR3 is TGCGCCAGCAGCTATCAGGGAAATATGAACACTGAAGCTTTCTTT. As protein: CASSYQGNMNTEAFF.

This chain uses TRBV7-9 with TRBJ1-5; 10 nucleotides match TRBD1. The germline CDR1 and CDR2 sequences are SEHNR and FQNEAQ (reference sequence). V lost 5 bases to trimming and J lost 2 bases; unmatched junction nucleotides: 9. The CDR3 is 17 amino acids. The CDR3 DNA sequence: TGTGCCAGCAGCGAAGGGACAGGGGTGGCGGGCAATCAGCCCCAGCATTTT. Translated: CASSEGTGVAGNQPQHF. The entire variable domain, with the rest obtained from reference TRBV7-9 and TRBJ1-5, is as follows: DTGVSQNPRHKITKRGQNVTFRCDPISEHNRLYWYRQTLGQGPEFLTYFQNEAQLEKSRLLSDRFSAERPKGSFSTLEIQRTEQGDSAMYLCASSEGTGVAGNQPQHFGDGTRLSIL.

The gene calls are TRBV4-1 and TRBJ2-7; no clear D gene. Trimming left V 3 bases short and J 3 bases short, with 9 bases between. CDR1 MGHRA and CDR2 YSYEKL come from the germline V gene. The CDR3 loop spans 13 amino acids. CDR3 nucleotides: TGCGCCAGCAGCCACGAAGCCCACTACGAGCAGTACTTC. As protein: CASSHEAHYEQYF.

This chain uses TRBV18 with TRBJ1-4; TRBD1 aligns across 7 bases. The CDR3 has 13 residues. Germline V gives CDR1 KGHSH, CDR2 LQKENI. The V and J ends lost 6 bases and 8 bases, in that order; junction bases with no gene match: 6. The CDR3 region is CASSPGGGEKLFF. CDR3 bases: TGTGCCAGCTCCCCAGGGGGAGGAGAAAAACTGTTTTTT.

The chain employs TRBV5-1 and TRBJ2-1; no reliable D call. This CDR3 has 14 amino acids. V gave up 0 bases and J gave up 0 bases, with 4 bases separating them. Germline V gives CDR1 SGHRS, CDR2 YFSETQ. The DNA of the CDR3 is TGCGCCAGCAGCTTGGGTAGCTCCTACAATGAGCAGTTCTTC. This translates into CASSLGSSYNEQFF.

The J gene is TRBJ1-5, the V gene TRBV5-1; 10 bases map to TRBD1. Per the germline V gene, CDR1 is SGHRS and CDR2 is YFSETQ. V shed 4 bases and J 10 bases; nucleotides not matched to a gene: 14. The CDR3 length is 16 residues. This CDR3 is CASSADPGTGAPPQHF. The CDR3 DNA sequence: TGCGCCAGCAGCGCAGACCCCGGGACAGGGGCACCCCCCCAGCATTTT. Full variable domain (remainder filled in from reference TRBV5-1 and TRBJ1-5): KAGVTQTPRYLIKTRGQQVTLSCSPISGHRSVSWYQQTPGQGLQFLFEYFSETQRNKGNFPGRFSGRQFSNSRSEMNVSTLELGDSALYLCASSADPGTGAPPQHFGDGTRLSIL.

This chain joins TRBV11-3 and TRBJ2-1, with a tentative D call TRBD2 (7 bases). The V gene's germline CDR1 is SGHNT and CDR2 YENEEA. The CDR3 runs 15 residues. Trimming stripped 5 bases from V and 4 bases from J, with 15 bases between. CDR3 DNA sequence: TGTGCCAGCAGCCCCCGGGGGGCCGGATACAATGAGCAGTTCTTC. It codes for CASSPRGAGYNEQFF.

This chain joins TRBV5-8 and TRBJ2-2; 7 positions match TRBD2. The germline V gene has CDR1 SGHTS and CDR2 YDEGEE. Trimming at V came to 8 bases and at J to 2 bases, leaving 12 bases not matched to a gene. This CDR3 spans 16 amino acids. Here the CDR3 DNA reads TGTGCCAGACCTGCGGGGCGGGGGATCAACACCGGGGAGCTGTTTTTT. This sequence encodes CARPAGRGINTGELFF.

This CDR3 reads CASSLGGADYGYTF. DNA for the CDR3: TGTGCCAGCAGCTTGGGGGGGGCTGACTATGGCTACACCTTC. V and J are TRBV5-8 and TRBJ1-2; a weak D match, TRBD1 (6 bases). The length of the CDR3 is 14 residues. Germline assignment: CDR1 SGHTS and CDR2 YDEGEE. Trimming removed 0 bases from V and 3 bases from J, with 9 bases in between.

This sequence joins TRBV5-4 and TRBJ2-7; D uncertain. The CDR3 spans 12 residues. Trimming took off 0 bases at V and 4 bases at J, with 5 bases between the two ends. Per germline, CDR1 SGHNT and CDR2 YYREEE (reference sequence). CDR3 sequence reads: CASSLGRYEQYF. The CDR3 DNA is TGTGCCAGCAGCTTGGGCCGTTACGAGCAGTACTTC.

This clone has more than one count but fewer than ten. The chain combines TRBV7-3 with TRBJ1-6; D is unclear. Deletions cut 4 bases from V and 6 bases from J, with 7 bases between. The V gene's germline CDR1 is SGHTA and CDR2 FQGTGA. The CDR3 covers 13 residues. The CDR3 bases are TGTGCCAGCAGCTCAAGGCCTAATTCACCCCTCCACTTT. Encoded protein: CASSSRPNSPLHF.

V is TRBV9 and J is TRBJ2-1, with D maybe TRBD1 (5 bases). Germline CDR1 is SGDLS and CDR2 is YYNGEE. V shed 0 bases and J shed 3 bases, with 7 bases lying between them. The CDR3 spans 14 residues. Here the CDR3 reads CASSVGQGYNEQFF. For the CDR3, the DNA is TGTGCCAGCAGCGTAGGGCAGGGCTACAATGAGCAGTTCTTC.

The rearrangement links TRBV2 to TRBJ2-3, with TRBD2 as a possible D gene (6 bases). CDR1 is SNHLY, CDR2 FYNNEI, per germline. V dropped 8 bases and J dropped 0 bases, with 9 bases sitting between them. This CDR3 has 13 residues. As DNA, the CDR3 is TGTGCCAGCGCCGCGGGAAGCACAGATACGCAGTATTTT. Encoded protein: CASAAGSTDTQYF.

In its sample, this clone was seen a few times. This chain joins TRBV18 and TRBJ2-7, with D possibly TRBD1 on 5 matching bases. The V end lost 5 bases, the J end lost 3 bases, and 17 bases lay between the germline ends. The length of the CDR3 is 15 residues. Germline CDR1 reads KGHSH; CDR2 reads LQKENI. Written as DNA, the CDR3 is TGTGCCAGCTCAACGAGGTCGAGACAGAGCTACGAGCAGTACTTC. It codes for CASSTRSRQSYEQYF.